This T cell receptor (beta chain) appears in the sequencing data of a study of vaccination effects on CD4 cells after COVID-19. On this clone: Its target is unknown.

Using immunoSEQ multiplex PCR, the repertoire was profiled, and TCRdb retains in-frame clones only, with some absent. The sample shows roughly 55,000 clones, roughly 78% of them seen only once. Viral peptide pool expansion of antigen-specific CD4+ T cells preceded sequencing in the ViraFEST assay. Following a 10-day culture, CD4+ T cells were purified. Everyone in the study got two shots of either the BNT162b2 or mRNA-1273 vaccine. V lost 2 bases, J lost 4 bases, and 14 bases lay in between. The CDR3 contains 15 residues. Germline V gives CDR1 MDHEN, CDR2 SYDVKM. Sequenced material: CD4+ T cells from PBMCs cultured with HCoV-OC43 spike peptides, taken after COVID-19 vaccination. This sample's subset: HCoV-OC43 spike overlapping peptide pool stimulation. The V call is TRBV28, the J call TRBJ1-2; no firm D call. The clonotype was recovered from a human donor who received a COVID-19 vaccine. This chain's CDR3 is CASSLQPVRAYGYTF. The DNA for the CDR3 is TGTGCCAGCAGTTTACAGCCTGTAAGGGCCTATGGCTACACCTTC.